What follows are 15 T cell receptor beta chains derived from one specimen sequenced in a study of shared clonotypes between healthy human individuals. The method was immunoSEQ multiplex PCR; TCRdb's version includes in-frame clones alone and lacks a portion of them. Among over 850,000 clones listed, around three quarters were seen once. The specimen sequenced was memory CD4+ T cells from PBMCs. Described subset: CD45RA-negative fraction. Receptor source: a man aged 18 to 35 in good health. Some clones in this sample may be carry-over from other donors' samples.

The gene calls are TRBV14 and TRBJ1-5; D is unresolved. The CDR3 totals 13 residues. The germline V gene has CDR1 SGHDN and CDR2 FVKESK. V shed 3 bases and J shed 6 bases, with 9 bases lying between them. CDR3 sequence: CASSQRIIQPQHF. The CDR3 coding sequence is TGTGCCAGCAGCCAGCGTATTATTCAGCCCCAGCATTTT.

V usage is TRBV6-1 and J usage is TRBJ1-1, with D hard to call. In germline, CDR1 is MNHNS, CDR2 SASEGT. V lost 3 bases to trimming and J lost 0 bases, with 23 bases between them. The CDR3 is 19 residues long. DNA for the CDR3: TGTGCCAGCAGTGAGTTAAGAGACCTTCTTCGCCTCATGAACACTGAAGCTTTCTTT. Its translation: CASSELRDLLRLMNTEAFF.

The chain uses TRBV28 and TRBJ1-1, with 8 bases lining up with TRBD1. This CDR3 has 16 amino acids. Germline V gene lookup returns CDR1 MDHEN and CDR2 SYDVKM. The V and J ends lost 3 bases and 6 bases, in that order; junction bases with no gene match: 12. The CDR3 nucleotides are TGTGCCAGCAGTTTCCTCAGGAAAGGGACAGGCGCTGAAGCTTTCTTT. Encoded protein: CASSFLRKGTGAEAFF.

In its sample, this clone was seen once. This chain connects TRBV28 to TRBJ2-1; maybe TRBD2 (6 bases). Germline loops: CDR1 MDHEN, CDR2 SYDVKM. Trimming took 2 bases from V and 4 from J, leaving 9 bases between them. There are 14 residues in the CDR3. CDR3 protein: CASSLGGMYNEQFF. The CDR3 DNA reads TGTGCCAGCAGTTTAGGCGGGATGTACAATGAGCAGTTCTTC.

The chain is built from TRBV5-5 and TRBJ2-7; no firm D call. Germline V gene data show CDR1 as SGHKS and CDR2 as YYEKEE (reference sequence). Trimming took 0 bases from V and 3 from J, leaving 16 bases between them. The CDR3 is 16 amino acids. CDR3 sequence (DNA): TGTGCCAGCAGCTTGGCTGCGGAACGAAACCTCTACGAGCAGTACTTC. Translated, it gives CASSLAAERNLYEQYF.

This sequence joins TRBV5-1 and TRBJ1-5, with a tentative D call TRBD1 (5 bases). V was pared by 4 bases and J by 5 bases, with 10 bases between. The CDR3 length is 13 residues. Germline CDR1 reads SGHRS; CDR2 reads YFSETQ. CDR3 DNA sequence: TGCGCCAGCAGCCCTACAGGCTATCAGCCCCAGCATTTT. Translated: CASSPTGYQPQHF.

The sample holds a few counts of this clone. V usage is TRBV2 and J usage is TRBJ1-2; D is undetermined. CDR3 length: 12 residues. CDR1 and CDR2 from the germline V gene are SNHLY and FYNNEI. Trimming removed 8 bases at V and 8 bases at J, with 15 bases between. CDR3 sequence (DNA): TGTGCCAGCGTCCCCTATAGGGAAGGCTACACCTTC. It is translated as CASVPYREGYTF.

The rearrangement links TRBV10-2 to TRBJ2-2; 11 nucleotides line up with TRBD2. CDR3 size: 13 residues. The V and J ends lost 7 bases and 6 bases, in that order; junction bases with no gene match: 1. The V gene's germline CDR1 is WSHSY and CDR2 SAAADI. CDR3 coding DNA: TGCGCCAGCAAACTAGCGGGAGCCGGGGAGCTGTTTTTT. Translation gives CASKLAGAGELFF.

The CDR3 DNA reads as TGTGCCAGCAGCCAAGATAAAATAGCAGGAGCAGATCGGAAACTGTTTTTT. Translation: CASSQDKIAGADRKLFF. The V and J genes are TRBV14 and TRBJ1-4; D gene uncertain. This CDR3 is built from 17 residues. The V end was cut by 0 bases, the J end by 11 bases, with 22 bases between. The germline V gene encodes CDR1 SGHDN and CDR2 FVKESK.

The V gene is TRBV15, the J gene TRBJ1-3; D is ambiguous. V was shortened by 0 bases and J by 2 bases, with 8 bases between the two germline ends. This CDR3 spans 15 amino acids. Germline V gene lookup returns CDR1 LNHNV and CDR2 YYDKDF (reference sequence). In nucleotides, the CDR3 is TGTGCCACCAGCAGAGAGCCGGGCCCTGGAAACACCATATATTTT. It encodes CATSREPGPGNTIYF.

Points on this clone: Distinct nucleotide sequences in the sample also encode this CDR3. The chain is built from TRBV19 and TRBJ2-1; D perhaps matches TRBD1 (5 bases). Germline CDR1 is LNHDA and CDR2 is SQIVND (reference sequence). Trimming took off 3 bases at V and 9 bases at J, with 12 bases between the two ends. CDR3 length: 13 amino acids. The CDR3 sequence is CASSIGQGGEQFF. The CDR3 DNA reads TGTGCCAGTAGTATTGGGCAGGGCGGTGAGCAGTTCTTC.

The chain uses TRBV10-2 and TRBJ2-1, with 12 nucleotides matching TRBD2. The CDR3 length is 15 residues. In germline, CDR1 is WSHSY, CDR2 SAAADI. Trimming removed 6 bases from V and 2 bases from J; junction bases left unmatched: 2. CDR3 in DNA: TGCGCCAGCAGGAGGACTAGCGGGACCTACAATGAGCAGTTCTTC. Its protein product is CASRRTSGTYNEQFF.

The V gene is TRBV2, the J gene TRBJ2-7; TRBD1 agrees at 9 bases. The length of the CDR3 is 14 residues. The V and J ends lost 8 bases and 4 bases, in that order; junction bases with no gene match: 9. Germline CDR1 reads SNHLY; CDR2 reads FYNNEI. The DNA for the CDR3 is TGTGCCAGCGCTCCGGGACAGGGCTCATACGAGCAGTACTTC. It specifies CASAPGQGSYEQYF. The variable domain in full, with the rest retrieved from reference TRBV2 and TRBJ2-7, is EPEVTQTPSHQVTQMGQEVILRCVPISNHLYFYWYRQILGQKVEFLVSFYNNEISEKSEIFDDQFSVERPDGSNFTLKIRSTKLEDSAMYFCASAPGQGSYEQYFGPGTRLTVT.

V gene TRBV19 combines with J gene TRBJ1-5; 7 bases match TRBD1. This CDR3 is built from 15 residues. CDR1 LNHDA and CDR2 SQIVND come from the germline V gene (reference sequence). V lost 0 bases to trimming and J lost 3 bases; unmatched junction nucleotides: 2. CDR3 region: CASSIEGQNNQPQHF. The CDR3, as DNA: TGTGCCAGTAGTATAGAGGGACAGAACAATCAGCCCCAGCATTTT.

The rearrangement links TRBV28 to TRBJ2-5; no firm D call. The length of the CDR3 is 13 residues. Trimming pared 2 bases from V and 5 bases from J, leaving 9 bases between. In germline, CDR1 is MDHEN, CDR2 SYDVKM. The CDR3 sequence is CASSLHTPETQYF. For the CDR3, the DNA is TGTGCCAGCAGTTTACATACGCCGGAGACCCAGTACTTC.